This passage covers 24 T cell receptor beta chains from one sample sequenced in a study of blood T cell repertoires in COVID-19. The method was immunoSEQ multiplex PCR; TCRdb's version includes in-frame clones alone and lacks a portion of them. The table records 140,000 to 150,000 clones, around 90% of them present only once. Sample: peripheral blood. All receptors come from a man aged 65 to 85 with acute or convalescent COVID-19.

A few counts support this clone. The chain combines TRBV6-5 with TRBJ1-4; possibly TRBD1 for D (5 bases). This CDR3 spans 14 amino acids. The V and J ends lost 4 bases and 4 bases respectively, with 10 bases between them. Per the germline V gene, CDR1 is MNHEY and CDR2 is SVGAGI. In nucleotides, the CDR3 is TGTGCCAGCAGTTCGGGTAGGGGTAATGAAAAACTGTTTTTT. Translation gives CASSSGRGNEKLFF.

The CDR3 DNA follows: TGTGCCAGCAGTTGGATTAGCGGGGGGGGTAATGAGCAGTTCTTC. Amino acid sequence: CASSWISGGGNEQFF. This chain uses TRBV28 with TRBJ2-1, with 11 bases lining up with TRBD2. The germline V gene encodes CDR1 MDHEN and CDR2 SYDVKM. Losses at the gene ends were 4 bases for V and 7 bases for J; bases not matched to a gene: 6. The CDR3 loop spans 15 amino acids.

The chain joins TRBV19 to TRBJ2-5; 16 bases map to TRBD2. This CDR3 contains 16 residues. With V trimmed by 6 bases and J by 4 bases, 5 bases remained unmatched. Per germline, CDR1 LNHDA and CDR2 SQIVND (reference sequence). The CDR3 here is CASSPGTSGGAETQYF. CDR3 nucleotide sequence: TGTGCCAGTAGCCCCGGGACTAGCGGGGGGGCAGAGACCCAGTACTTC.

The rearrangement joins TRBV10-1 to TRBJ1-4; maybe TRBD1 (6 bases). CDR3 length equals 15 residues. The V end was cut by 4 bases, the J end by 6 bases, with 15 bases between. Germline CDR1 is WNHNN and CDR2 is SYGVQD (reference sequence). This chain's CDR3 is CASSGLQTGDEKLFF. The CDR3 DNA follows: TGCGCCAGCAGTGGCCTTCAGACAGGAGATGAAAAACTGTTTTTT.

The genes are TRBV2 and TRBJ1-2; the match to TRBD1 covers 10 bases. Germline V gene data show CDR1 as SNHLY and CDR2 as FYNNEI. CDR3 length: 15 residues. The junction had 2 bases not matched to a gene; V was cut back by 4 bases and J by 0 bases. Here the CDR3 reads CASSGDRGPNYGYTF. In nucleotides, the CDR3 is TGTGCCAGCAGTGGGGACAGGGGTCCTAACTATGGCTACACCTTC.

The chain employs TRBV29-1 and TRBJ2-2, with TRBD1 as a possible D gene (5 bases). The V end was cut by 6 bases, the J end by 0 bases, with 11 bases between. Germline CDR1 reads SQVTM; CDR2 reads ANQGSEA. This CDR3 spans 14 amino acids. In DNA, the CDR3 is TGCAGCGTCCGTAAGACAGCGAACACCGGGGAGCTGTTTTTT. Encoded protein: CSVRKTANTGELFF.

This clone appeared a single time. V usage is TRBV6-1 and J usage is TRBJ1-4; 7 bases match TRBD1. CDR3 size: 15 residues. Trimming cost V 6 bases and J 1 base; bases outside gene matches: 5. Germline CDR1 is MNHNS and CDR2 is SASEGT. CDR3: CASSRYRGTNEKLFF. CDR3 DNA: TGTGCCAGCAGCAGATACAGGGGAACTAATGAAAAACTGTTTTTT.

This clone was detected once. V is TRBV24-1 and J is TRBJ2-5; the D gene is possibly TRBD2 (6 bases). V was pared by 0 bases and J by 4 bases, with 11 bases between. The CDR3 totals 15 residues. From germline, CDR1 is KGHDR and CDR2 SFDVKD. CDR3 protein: CATSDLAGLGETQYF. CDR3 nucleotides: TGTGCCACCAGTGATTTGGCGGGGTTGGGAGAGACCCAGTACTTC.

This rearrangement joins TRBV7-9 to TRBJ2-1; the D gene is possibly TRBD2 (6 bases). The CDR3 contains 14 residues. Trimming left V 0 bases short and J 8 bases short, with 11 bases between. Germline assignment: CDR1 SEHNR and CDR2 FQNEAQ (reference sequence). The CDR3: CASSLAGTSYEQFF. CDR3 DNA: TGTGCCAGCAGCTTAGCGGGGACTTCGTATGAGCAGTTCTTC.

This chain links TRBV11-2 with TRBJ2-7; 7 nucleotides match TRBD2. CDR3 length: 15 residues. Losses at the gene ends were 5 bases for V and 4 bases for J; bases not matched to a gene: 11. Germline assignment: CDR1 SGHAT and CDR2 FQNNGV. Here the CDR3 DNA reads TGTGCCAGCAGCCCGCGGAGGCGGGAGATGTACGAGCAGTACTTC. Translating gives CASSPRRREMYEQYF.

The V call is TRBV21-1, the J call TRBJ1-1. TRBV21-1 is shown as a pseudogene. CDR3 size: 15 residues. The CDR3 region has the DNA TGTGCCAGCAGCCGCGGGGGGACCGTGAACACTGAAGCTTTCTTT. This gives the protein CASSRGGTVNTEAFF.

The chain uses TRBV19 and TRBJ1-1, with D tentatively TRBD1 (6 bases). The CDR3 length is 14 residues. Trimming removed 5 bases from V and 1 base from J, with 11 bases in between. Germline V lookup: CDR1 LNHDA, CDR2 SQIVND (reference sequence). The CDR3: CASSSGQQNTEAFF. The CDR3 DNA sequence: TGTGCCAGTAGTTCTGGACAGCAGAACACTGAAGCTTTCTTT.

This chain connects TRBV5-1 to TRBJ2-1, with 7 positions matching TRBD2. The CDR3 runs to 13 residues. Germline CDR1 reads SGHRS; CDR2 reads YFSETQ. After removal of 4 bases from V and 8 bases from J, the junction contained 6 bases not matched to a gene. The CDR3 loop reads CASSHGLDYEQFF. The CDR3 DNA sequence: TGCGCCAGCAGCCACGGACTAGATTATGAGCAGTTCTTC.

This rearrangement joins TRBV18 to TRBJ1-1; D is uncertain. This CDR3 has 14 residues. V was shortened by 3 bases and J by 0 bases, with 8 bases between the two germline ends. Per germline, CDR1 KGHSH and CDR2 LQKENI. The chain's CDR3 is CASSPVHLNTEAFF. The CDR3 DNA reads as TGTGCCAGCTCACCGGTGCACTTGAACACTGAAGCTTTCTTT.

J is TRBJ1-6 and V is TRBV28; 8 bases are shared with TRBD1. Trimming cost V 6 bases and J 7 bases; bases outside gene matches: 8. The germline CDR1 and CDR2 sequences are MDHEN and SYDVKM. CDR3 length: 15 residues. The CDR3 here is CASSTGQGKNSPLHF. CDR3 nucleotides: TGTGCCAGCAGCACTGGACAGGGAAAAAATTCACCCCTCCACTTT.

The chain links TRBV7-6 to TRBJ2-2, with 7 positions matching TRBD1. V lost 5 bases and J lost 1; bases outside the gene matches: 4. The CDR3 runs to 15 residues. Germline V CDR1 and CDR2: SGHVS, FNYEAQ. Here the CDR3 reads CASSLWTGNTGELFF. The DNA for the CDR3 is TGTGCCAGCAGCCTGTGGACAGGGAACACCGGGGAGCTGTTTTTT.

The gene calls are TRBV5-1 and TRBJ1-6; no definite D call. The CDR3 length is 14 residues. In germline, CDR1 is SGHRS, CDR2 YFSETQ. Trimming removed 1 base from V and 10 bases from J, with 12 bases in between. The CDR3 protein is CASSLIEGESPLHF. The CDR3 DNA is TGCGCCAGCAGCTTGATAGAGGGAGAATCACCCCTCCACTTT.

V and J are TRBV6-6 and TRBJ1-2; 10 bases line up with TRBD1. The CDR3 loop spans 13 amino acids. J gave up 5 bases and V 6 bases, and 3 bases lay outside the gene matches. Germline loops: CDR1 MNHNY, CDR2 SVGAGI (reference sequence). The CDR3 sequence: CASSQGQGYGYTF. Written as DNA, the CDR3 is TGTGCCAGCAGCCAGGGACAGGGGTATGGCTACACCTTC.

The CDR3, as DNA: TGTGCCAGTAGTATAGAGGGAGAGGAGACCCAGTACTTC. This gives the protein CASSIEGEETQYF. The chain has TRBV19 and TRBJ2-5, with D possibly TRBD2 on 5 matching bases. The V end lost 0 bases, the J end lost 5 bases, and 7 bases lay between the germline ends. Germline V gene sequence: CDR1 LNHDA, CDR2 SQIVND (reference sequence). The CDR3 spans 13 residues.

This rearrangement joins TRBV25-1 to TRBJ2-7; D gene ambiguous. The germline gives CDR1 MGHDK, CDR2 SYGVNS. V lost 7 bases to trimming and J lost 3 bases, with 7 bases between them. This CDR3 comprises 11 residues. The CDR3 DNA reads TGTGCCAGCAAGAGACACTACGAGCAGTACTTC. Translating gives CASKRHYEQYF.

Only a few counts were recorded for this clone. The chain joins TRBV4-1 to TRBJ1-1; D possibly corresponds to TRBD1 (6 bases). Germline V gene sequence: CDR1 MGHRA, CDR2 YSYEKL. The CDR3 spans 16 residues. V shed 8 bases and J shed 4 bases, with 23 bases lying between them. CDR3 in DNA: TGCGCCAGCCTCTCACTGGGGGTAGGGGGTAGCACTGAAGCTTTCTTT. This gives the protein CASLSLGVGGSTEAFF.

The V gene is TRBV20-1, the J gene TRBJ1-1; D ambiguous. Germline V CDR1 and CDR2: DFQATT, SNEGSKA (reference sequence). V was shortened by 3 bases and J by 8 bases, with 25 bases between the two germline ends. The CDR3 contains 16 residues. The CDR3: CSASGVVPSSSSEAFF. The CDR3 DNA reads TGCAGTGCTAGTGGCGTCGTCCCCTCCTCCTCCTCCGAAGCTTTCTTT.

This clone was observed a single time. The CDR3 DNA follows: TGCGCCAGCAGGGACAGGAGTGACAATGAGCAGTTCTTC. This codes for CASRDRSDNEQFF. The chain carries TRBV5-1 and TRBJ2-1; 7 positions agree with TRBD1. Germline V lookup: CDR1 SGHRS, CDR2 YFSETQ. The CDR3 spans 13 residues. The V gene end was trimmed by 5 bases and the J gene end by 5 bases; junction bases not matched to a gene: 4.

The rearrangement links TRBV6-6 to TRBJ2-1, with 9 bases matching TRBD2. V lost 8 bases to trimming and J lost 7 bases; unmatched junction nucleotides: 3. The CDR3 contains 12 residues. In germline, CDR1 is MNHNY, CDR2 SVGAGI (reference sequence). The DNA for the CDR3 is TGTGCCAGCTCCGGACTAGCGAATGAGCAGTTCTTC. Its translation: CASSGLANEQFF.